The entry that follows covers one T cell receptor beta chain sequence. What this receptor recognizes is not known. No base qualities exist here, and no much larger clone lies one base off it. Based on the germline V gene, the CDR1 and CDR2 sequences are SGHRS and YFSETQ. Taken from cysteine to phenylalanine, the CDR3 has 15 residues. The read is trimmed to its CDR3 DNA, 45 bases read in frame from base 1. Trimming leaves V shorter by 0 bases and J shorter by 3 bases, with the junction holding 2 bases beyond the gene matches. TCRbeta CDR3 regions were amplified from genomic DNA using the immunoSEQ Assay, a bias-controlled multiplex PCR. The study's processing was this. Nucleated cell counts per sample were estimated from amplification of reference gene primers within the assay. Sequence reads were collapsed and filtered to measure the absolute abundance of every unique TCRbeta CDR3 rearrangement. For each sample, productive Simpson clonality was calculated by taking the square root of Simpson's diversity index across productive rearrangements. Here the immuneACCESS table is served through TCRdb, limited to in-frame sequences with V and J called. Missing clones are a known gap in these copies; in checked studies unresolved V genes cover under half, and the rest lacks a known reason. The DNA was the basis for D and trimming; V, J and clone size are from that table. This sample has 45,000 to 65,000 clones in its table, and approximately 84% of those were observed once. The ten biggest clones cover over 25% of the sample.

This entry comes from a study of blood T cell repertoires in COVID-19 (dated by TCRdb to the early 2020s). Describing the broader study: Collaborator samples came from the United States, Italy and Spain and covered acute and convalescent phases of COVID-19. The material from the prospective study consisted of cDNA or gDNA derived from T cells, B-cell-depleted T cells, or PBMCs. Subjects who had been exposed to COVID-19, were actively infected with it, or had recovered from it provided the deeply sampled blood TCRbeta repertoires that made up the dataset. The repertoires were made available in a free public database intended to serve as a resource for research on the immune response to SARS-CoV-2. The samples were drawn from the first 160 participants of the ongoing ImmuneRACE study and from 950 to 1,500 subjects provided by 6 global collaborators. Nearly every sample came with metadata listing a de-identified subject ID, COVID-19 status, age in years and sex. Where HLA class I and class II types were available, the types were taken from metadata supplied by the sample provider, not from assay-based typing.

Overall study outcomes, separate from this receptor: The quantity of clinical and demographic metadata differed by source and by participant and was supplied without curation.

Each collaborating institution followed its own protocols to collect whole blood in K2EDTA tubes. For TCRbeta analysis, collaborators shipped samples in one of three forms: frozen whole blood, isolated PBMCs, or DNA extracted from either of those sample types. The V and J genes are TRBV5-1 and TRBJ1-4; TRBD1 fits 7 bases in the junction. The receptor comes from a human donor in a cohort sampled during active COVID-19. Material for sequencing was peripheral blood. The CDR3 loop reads CASSLEGGSNEKLFF. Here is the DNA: TGCGCCAGCAGCTTGGAAGGGGGCTCTAATGAAAAACTGTTTTTT.